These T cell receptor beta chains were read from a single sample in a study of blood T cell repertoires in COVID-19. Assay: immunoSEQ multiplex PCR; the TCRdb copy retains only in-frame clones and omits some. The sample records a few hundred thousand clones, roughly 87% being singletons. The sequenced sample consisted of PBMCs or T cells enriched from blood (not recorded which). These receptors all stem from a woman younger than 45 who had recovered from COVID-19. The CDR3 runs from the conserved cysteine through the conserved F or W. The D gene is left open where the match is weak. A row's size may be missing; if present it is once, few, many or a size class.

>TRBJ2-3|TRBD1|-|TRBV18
TGTGCCAGCTCGAGACCGGGACAGCCCACAGATACGCAGTATTTT
CASSRPGQPTDTQYF
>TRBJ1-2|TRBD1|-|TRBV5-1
TGCGCCAGCAGCTGGAACCCCGGACAGGTCGATAACTATAGCTACACCTTC
CASSWNPGQVDNYSYTF
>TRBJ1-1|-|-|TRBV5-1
TGCGCCAGCAGCTTCACGGGGAACACTGAAGCTTTCTTT
CASSFTGNTEAFF
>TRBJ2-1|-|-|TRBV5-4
TGTGCCAGCAGCCCGGAGGAGGGTGAGCAGTTCTTC
CASSPEEGEQFF
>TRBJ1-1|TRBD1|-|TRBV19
TGTGCCAGTAGAACGACGGGACAGGGTAACACTGAAGCTTTCTTT
CASRTTGQGNTEAFF
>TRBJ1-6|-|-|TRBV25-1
TGTGCCAGCAGTGAACAGAATTCACCCCTCCACTTT
CASSEQNSPLHF
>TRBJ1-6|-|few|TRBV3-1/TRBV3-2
TGTGCCAGCAGCCAAGATCAGGTGTATAATTCACCCCTCCACTTT
CASSQDQVYNSPLHF
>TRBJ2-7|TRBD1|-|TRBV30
TGTGCCTGGAGTAGGCTCCAGGGGGCCTACGAGCAGTACTTC
CAWSRLQGAYEQYF
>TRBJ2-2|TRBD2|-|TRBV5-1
TGCGCCAGCAGCGTCGGGACTAGCGGGACCTCGAGCACCGGGGAGCTGTTTTTT
CASSVGTSGTSSTGELFF
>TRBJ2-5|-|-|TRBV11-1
TGTGCCAGCAGCATATCCACGTCAACAGGGAAGACCCAGTACTTC
CASSISTSTGKTQYF
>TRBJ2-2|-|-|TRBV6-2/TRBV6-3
TGTGCCAGCAGCCCCGACAGGCGGAACACCGGGGAGCTGTTTTTT
CASSPDRRNTGELFF
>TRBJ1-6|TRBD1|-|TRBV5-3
TGTGCCAGAAGACGGGACAGGGAGGATTCACCCCTCCACTTT
CARRRDREDSPLHF